This record looks at one T cell receptor (beta chain) sequence and its context. Its binding antigen is unknown. No per-base quality is available; no much larger clone lies one base away. From cysteine to phenylalanine, the CDR3 is 17 amino acids long. Just the 51-base CDR3 DNA is kept, in frame starting at base 1. Based on the germline V gene, the CDR1 and CDR2 sequences are LGHNA and YSLEER. V gives up 0 bases and J gives up 2 bases, and the segment between their germline ends measures 14 bases. The record originates from a study of blood T cells in healthy people across ages (dated by TCRdb to about 2015). Study-wide context: Template switching captured roughly one uniquely barcoded TCR beta cDNA molecule per two T cells in model experiments. Donors of different ages were randomly distributed across sequencing lanes to avoid experimental bias. Using deep sequencing normalized with unique cDNA molecular identifiers, the study measured how TCR beta repertoire diversity changes with age. The donors were split into four age groups: young (average 16 years), middle-aged (nearly 40), aged (roughly 65) and long-lived (under 85). For two donors (one aged 18 to 30 and one aged 80 or older), the study analyzed two additional independent replicas of 1 million unique cDNA reads from the same blood draw.

The investigation overall reported the following: There was a strong correlation between observed TCR beta diversity and the percentage of naive T cells measured by flow cytometry. Observed TCR beta diversity per million T cells fell roughly linearly with age, and a significant reduction was already apparent by age roughly 41. Compared with the aged group, the long-lived group had more naive CD4+ T cells, fewer expanded clones and increased TCR diversity, a pattern suggesting age selection. Estimates of total diversity based on one million sequenced T cells were considered lower bounds and underestimates. Bulk unsorted PBMC profiling prevented conclusive comparison of naive and antigen-experienced compartments. Because donor CMV infection status was unknown, age-related changes in expanded clonotypes were potentially confounded.

Systemically healthy Caucasian individuals from Russia, approximately 39 in total and aged roughly 6 to 90 years, were included as donors. Each donor gave about 11 milliliters of peripheral blood, drawn into EDTA-treated Vacutainer tubes. PBMCs were isolated by Ficoll-Paque density-gradient centrifugation, with at least 6 million obtained per sample. Total RNA, at least 6 micrograms per sample, was extracted from PBMCs with Trizol reagent. The percentages of naive CD45RAhigh/CD27high T cells were determined by flow cytometry on a PBMC aliquot from every donor. Libraries were prepared through 5' RACE. These reads were obtained on an Illumina HiSeq 2500. The second PCR ran for roughly 6 to 11 cycles and used a J-beta primer mix along with a sample-barcoded 5' primer. Each TCR beta cDNA molecule received a unique molecular identifier from a template-switch 5' adaptor carrying 12 random nucleotides. Each sample yielded at least 2.5 million CDR3-containing paired-end reads. All of the RNA was converted into first-strand cDNA using the Mint cDNA synthesis kit, with a TRBC-specific oligonucleotide serving as the primer. Following uracil-DNA glycosylase treatment, a first 18-cycle PCR with universal primers M1SS and BC2_uni_R was performed on all cDNA. The authors' analysis ran thus. Normalization of each sample was performed by random selection of 1 million high-quality reads, each carrying a distinct molecular identifier. Reads with shared molecular identifiers were discarded instead of being binned into consensus sequences. CDR3 identification, clonotype clustering and error correction used MiTCR with a Q25 quality threshold and the strictest error-elimination algorithm. A nonparametric unseen species model with Euler transformation was used to estimate lower-bound total TCR beta diversity. In TCRdb, the public reads were trimmed at Q25 with fastp and aligned with MiXCR, with productive beta chains retained. Merged by CDR3 protein, the rows form single entries marked with the most common genes and DNA. The V and J calls were not made by the authors but by TCRdb's processing. Counted in this sample were 1.4 million or so distinct CDR3 sequences; around 40% of them appeared once. Together, the top ten hold about 4% of the sample.

Sequenced sample: blood. The chain is encoded by TRBV4-3 joined to TRBJ1-5; TRBD1 is possibly the D segment (6 matching bases). The clonotype originates from a woman younger than 30 in good health. In nucleotide form, the sequence is TGCGCCAGCAGCCAAGACGCAGACAGGCATGGCAATCAGCCCCAGCATTTT. It specifies CASSQDADRHGNQPQHF.